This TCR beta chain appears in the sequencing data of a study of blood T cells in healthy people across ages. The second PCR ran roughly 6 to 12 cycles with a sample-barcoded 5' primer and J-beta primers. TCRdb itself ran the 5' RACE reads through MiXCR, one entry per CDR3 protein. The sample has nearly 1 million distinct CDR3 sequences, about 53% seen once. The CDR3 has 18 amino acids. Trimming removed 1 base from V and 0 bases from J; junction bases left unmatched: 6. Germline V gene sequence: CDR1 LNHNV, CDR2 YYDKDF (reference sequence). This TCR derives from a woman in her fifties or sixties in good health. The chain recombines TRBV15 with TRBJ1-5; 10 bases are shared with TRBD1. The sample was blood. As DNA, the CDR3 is TGTGCCACCAGCAGAGGACAGGGGGCGCGACGTAGCAATCAGCCCCAGCATTTT. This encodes CATSRGQGARRSNQPQHF. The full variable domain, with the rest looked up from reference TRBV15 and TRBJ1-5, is DAMVIQNPRYQVTQFGKPVTLSCSQTLNHNVMYWYQQKSSQAPKLLFHYYDKDFNNEADTPDNFQSRRPNTSFCFLDIRSPGLGDTAMYLCATSRGQGARRSNQPQHFGDGTRLSIL.